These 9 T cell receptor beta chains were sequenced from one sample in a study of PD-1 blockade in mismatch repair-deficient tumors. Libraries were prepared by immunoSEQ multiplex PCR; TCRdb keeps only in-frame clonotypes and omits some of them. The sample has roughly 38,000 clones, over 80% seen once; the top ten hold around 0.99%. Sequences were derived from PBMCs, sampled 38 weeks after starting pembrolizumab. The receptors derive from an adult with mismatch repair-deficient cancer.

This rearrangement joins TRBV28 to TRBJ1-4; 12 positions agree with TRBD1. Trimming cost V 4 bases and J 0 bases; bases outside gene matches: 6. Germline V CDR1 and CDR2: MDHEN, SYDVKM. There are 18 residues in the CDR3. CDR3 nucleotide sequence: TGTGCCAGCAGTTCTCCGGGACAGGGGGCGCCAACTAATGAAAAACTGTTTTTT. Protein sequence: CASSSPGQGAPTNEKLFF.

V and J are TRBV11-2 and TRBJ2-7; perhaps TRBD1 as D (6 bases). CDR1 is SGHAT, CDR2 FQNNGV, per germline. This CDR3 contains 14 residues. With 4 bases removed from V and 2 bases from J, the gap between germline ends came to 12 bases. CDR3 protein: CASSSNYRAYEQYF. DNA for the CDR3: TGTGCCAGCAGCTCTAACTACAGGGCCTACGAGCAGTACTTC.

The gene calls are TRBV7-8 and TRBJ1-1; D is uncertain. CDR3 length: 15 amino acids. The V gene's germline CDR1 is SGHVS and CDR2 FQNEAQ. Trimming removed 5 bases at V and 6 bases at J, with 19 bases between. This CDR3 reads CASSLHQVDVAEAFF. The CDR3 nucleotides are TGTGCCAGCAGCCTTCACCAGGTGGATGTGGCTGAAGCTTTCTTT.

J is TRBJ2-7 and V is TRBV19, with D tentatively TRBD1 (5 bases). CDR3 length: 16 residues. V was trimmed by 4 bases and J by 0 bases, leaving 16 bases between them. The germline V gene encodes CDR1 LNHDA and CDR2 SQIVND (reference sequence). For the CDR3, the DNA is TGTGCCAGTAGTACCGGTCTCGACAGTTTCTCCTACGAGCAGTACTTC. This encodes CASSTGLDSFSYEQYF.

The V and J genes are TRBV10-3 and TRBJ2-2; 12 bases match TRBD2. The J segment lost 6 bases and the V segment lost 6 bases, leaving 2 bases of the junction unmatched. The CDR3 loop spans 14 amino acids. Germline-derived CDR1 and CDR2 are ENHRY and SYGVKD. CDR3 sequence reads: CAIRTSGSPGELFF. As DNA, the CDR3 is TGTGCCATCAGGACTAGCGGGAGTCCCGGGGAGCTGTTTTTT.

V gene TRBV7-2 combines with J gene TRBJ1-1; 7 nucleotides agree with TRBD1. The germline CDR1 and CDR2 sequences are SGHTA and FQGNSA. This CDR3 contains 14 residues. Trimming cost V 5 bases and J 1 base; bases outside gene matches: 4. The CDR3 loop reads CASSTDRANTEAFF. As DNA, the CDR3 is TGTGCCAGCAGCACCGACAGGGCGAACACTGAAGCTTTCTTT.

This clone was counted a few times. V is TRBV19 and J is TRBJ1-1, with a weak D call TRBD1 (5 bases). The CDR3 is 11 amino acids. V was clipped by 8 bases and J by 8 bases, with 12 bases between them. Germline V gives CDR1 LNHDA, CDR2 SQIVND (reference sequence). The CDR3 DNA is TGTGCCAGTGGCCCGGGACTGGAAGCTTTCTTT. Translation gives CASGPGLEAFF.

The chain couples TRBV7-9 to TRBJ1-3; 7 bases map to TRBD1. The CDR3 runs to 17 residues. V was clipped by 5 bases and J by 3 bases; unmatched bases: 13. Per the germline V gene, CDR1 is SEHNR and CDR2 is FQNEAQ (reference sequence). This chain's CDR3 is CASSANPGQLFGNTIYF. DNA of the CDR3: TGTGCCAGCAGCGCCAATCCGGGACAGTTATTTGGAAACACCATATATTTT. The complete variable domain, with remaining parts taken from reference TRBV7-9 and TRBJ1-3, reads DTGVSQNPRHKITKRGQNVTFRCDPISEHNRLYWYRQTLGQGPEFLTYFQNEAQLEKSRLLSDRFSAERPKGSFSTLEIQRTEQGDSAMYLCASSANPGQLFGNTIYFGEGSWLTVV.

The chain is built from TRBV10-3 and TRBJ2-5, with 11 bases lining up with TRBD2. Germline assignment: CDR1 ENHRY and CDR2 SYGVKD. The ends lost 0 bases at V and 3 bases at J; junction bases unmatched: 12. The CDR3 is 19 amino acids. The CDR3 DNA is TGTGCCATCAGTGAGTCGTTGAGTTTAGCGGGAGGGCCAGAAGAGACCCAGTACTTC. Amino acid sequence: CAISESLSLAGGPEETQYF.